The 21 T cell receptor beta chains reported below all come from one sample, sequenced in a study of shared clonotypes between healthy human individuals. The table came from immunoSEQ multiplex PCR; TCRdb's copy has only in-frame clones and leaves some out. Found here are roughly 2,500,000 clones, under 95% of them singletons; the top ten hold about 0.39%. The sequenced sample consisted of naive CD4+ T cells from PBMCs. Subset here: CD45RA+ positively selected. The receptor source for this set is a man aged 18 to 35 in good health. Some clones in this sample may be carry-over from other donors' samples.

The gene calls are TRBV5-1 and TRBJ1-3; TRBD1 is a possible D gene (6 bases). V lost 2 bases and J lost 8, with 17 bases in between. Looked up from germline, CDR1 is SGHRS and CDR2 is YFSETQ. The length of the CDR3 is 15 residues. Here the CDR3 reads CASSFLTGFDDTIYF. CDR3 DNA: TGCGCCAGCAGCTTCTTAACAGGGTTCGATGACACCATATATTTT.

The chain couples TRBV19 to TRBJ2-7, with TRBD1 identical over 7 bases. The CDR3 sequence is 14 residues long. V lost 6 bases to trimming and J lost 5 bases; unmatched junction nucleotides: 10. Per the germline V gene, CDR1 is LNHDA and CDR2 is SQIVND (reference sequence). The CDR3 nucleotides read TGTGCCAGTAGGTCGCATGAGACAGGGAACGAGCAGTACTTC. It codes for CASRSHETGNEQYF.

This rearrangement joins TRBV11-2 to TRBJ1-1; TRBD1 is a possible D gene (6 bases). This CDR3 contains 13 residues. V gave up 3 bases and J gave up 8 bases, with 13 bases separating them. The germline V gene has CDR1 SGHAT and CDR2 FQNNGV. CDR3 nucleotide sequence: TGTGCCAGCAGCTTCAACAGGGTTAACGAAGCTTTCTTT. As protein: CASSFNRVNEAFF.

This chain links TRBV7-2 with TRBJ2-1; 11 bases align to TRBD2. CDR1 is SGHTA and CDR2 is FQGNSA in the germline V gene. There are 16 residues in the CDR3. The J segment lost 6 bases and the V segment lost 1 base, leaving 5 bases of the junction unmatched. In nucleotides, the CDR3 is TGTGCCAGCAGCTTAGGTGGTAGCGGGAGGGCCAATGAGCAGTTCTTC. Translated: CASSLGGSGRANEQFF.

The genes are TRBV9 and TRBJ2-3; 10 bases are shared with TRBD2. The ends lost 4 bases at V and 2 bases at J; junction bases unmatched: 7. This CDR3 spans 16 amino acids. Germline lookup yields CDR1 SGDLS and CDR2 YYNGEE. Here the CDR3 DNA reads TGTGCCAGCAGCCCCCAGGGACTAGCGTACACAGATACGCAGTATTTT. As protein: CASSPQGLAYTDTQYF.

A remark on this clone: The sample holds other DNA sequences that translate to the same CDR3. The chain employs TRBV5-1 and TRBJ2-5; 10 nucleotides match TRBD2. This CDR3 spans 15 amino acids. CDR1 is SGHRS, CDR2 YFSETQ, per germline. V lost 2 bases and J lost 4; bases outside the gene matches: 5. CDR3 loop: CASSFSSGSVETQYF. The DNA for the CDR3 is TGCGCCAGCAGCTTCTCTAGCGGGAGTGTAGAGACCCAGTACTTC.

The CDR3 here is CASSDPILADEQFF. Written as DNA, the CDR3 is TGTGCCAGCAGTGATCCCATACTAGCGGACGAGCAGTTCTTC. The chain is built from TRBV25-1 and TRBJ2-1; 8 bases align to TRBD2. Germline CDR1 reads MGHDK; CDR2 reads SYGVNS. With V trimmed by 3 bases and J by 10 bases, 8 bases remained unmatched. This CDR3 region has 14 residues.

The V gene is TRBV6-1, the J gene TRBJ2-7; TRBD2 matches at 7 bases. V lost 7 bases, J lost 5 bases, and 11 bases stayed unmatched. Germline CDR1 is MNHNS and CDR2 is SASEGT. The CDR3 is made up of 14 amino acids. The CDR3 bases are TGTGCCAGCACCCAATGGGGGACTAACGACGAGCAGTACTTC. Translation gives CASTQWGTNDEQYF.

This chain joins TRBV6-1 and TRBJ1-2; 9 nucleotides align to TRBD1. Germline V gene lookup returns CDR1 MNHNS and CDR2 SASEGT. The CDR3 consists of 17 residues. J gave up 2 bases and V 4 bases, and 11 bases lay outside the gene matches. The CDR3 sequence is CASSVRPGTGPNYGYTF. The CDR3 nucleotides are TGTGCCAGCAGTGTACGCCCCGGGACAGGGCCGAACTATGGCTACACCTTC.

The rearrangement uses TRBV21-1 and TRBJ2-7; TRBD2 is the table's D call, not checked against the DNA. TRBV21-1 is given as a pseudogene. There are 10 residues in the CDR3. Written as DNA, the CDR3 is TGTGCCAGCATCCCTAAAGAGCAGTACTTC. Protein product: CASIPKEQYF.

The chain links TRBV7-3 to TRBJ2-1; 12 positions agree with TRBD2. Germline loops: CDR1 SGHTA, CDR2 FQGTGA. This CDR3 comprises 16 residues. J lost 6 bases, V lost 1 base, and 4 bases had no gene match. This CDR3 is CASSLMETSGSNEQFF. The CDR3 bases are TGTGCCAGCAGCTTAATGGAGACTAGCGGGAGCAATGAGCAGTTCTTC.

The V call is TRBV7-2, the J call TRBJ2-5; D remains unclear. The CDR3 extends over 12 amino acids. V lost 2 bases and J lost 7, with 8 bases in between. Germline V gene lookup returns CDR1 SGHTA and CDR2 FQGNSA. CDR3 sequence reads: CASSLTFGTQYF. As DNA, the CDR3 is TGTGCCAGCAGCTTAACTTTCGGGACCCAGTACTTC.

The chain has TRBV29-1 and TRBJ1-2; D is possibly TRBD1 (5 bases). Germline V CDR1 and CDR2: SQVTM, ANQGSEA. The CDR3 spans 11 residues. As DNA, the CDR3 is TGCAGGGGGGGTGGCTCGAATGGCTACACCTTC. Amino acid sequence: CRGGGSNGYTF.

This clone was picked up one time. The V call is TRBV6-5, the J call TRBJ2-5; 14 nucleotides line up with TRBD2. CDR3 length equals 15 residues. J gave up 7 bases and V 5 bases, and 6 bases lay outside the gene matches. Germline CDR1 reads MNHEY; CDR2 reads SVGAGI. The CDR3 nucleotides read TGTGCCAGCAGTAACCCCGGGACTAGCGGGGGGACCCAGTACTTC. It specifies CASSNPGTSGGTQYF.

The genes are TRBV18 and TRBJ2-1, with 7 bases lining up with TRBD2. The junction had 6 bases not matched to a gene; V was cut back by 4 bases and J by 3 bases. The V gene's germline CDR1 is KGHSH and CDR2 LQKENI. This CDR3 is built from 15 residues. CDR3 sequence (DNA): TGTGCCAGCTCACGAGCGGGAAGCATCTACAATGAGCAGTTCTTC. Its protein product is CASSRAGSIYNEQFF.

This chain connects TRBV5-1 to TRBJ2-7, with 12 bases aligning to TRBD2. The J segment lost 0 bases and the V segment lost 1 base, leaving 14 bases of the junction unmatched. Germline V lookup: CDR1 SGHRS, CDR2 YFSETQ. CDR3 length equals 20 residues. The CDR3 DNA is TGCGCCAGCAGCTTGACCTCCCGTAGGACTAGCGGGGCGAGCTCCTACGAGCAGTACTTC. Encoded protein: CASSLTSRRTSGASSYEQYF.

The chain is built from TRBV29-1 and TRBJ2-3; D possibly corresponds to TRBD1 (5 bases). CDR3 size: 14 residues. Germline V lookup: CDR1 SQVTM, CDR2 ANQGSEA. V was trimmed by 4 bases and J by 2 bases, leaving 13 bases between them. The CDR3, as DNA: TGCAGCGTTGGACAGCTACTTAACACAGATACGCAGTATTTT. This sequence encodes CSVGQLLNTDTQYF.

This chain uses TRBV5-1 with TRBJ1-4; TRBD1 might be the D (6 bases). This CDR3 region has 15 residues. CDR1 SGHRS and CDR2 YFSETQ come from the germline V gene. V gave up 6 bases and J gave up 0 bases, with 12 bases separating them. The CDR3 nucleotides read TGCGCCAGCACCCTTGAGGGGGCAACTAATGAAAAACTGTTTTTT. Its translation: CASTLEGATNEKLFF.

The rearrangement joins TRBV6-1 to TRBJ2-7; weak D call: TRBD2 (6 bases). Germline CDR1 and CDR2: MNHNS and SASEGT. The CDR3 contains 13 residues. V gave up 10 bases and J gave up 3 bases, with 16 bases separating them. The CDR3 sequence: CATTGTGVYEQYF. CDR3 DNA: TGTGCCACCACCGGGACGGGAGTCTACGAGCAGTACTTC.

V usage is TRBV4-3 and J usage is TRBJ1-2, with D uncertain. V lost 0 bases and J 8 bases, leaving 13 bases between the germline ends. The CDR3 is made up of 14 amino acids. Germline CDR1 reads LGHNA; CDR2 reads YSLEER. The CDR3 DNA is TGCGCCAGCAGCCAAGATGGTGAGGGAAGGGGCTACACCTTC. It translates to CASSQDGEGRGYTF.

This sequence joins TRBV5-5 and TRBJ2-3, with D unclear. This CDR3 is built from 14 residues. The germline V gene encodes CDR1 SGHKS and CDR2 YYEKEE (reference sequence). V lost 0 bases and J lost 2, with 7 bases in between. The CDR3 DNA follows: TGTGCCAGCAGCTTGGTGTGGTACACAGATACGCAGTATTTT. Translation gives CASSLVWYTDTQYF. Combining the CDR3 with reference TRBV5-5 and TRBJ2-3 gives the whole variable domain DAGVTQSPTHLIKTRGQQVTLRCSPISGHKSVSWYQQVLGQGPQFIFQYYEKEERGRGNFPDRFSARQFPNYSSELNVNALLLGDSALYLCASSLVWYTDTQYFGPGTRLTVL.